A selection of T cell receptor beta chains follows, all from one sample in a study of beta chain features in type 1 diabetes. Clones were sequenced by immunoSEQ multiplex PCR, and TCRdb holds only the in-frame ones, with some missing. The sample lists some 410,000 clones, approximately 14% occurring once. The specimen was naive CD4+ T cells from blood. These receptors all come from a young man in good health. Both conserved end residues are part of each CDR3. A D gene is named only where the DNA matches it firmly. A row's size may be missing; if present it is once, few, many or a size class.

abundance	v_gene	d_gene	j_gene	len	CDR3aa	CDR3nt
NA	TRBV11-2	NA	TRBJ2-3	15	CASSLVRGEADTQYF	TGTGCCAGCAGCTTAGTAAGGGGAGAGGCAGATACGCAGTATTTT
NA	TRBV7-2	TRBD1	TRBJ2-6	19	CASSVGTGGRSSGANVLTF	TGTGCCAGCAGCGTAGGGACAGGAGGGAGATCCTCTGGGGCCAACGTCCTGACTTTC
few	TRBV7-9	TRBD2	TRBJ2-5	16	CASSAPGLAGGETQYF	TGTGCCAGCAGCGCACCTGGACTAGCGGGAGGAGAGACCCAGTACTTC
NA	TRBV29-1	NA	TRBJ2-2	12	CSVDWNTGELFF	TGCAGCGTTGATTGGAATACCGGGGAGCTGTTTTTT
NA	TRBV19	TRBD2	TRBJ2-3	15	CASSIRTSGLDTQYF	TGTGCCAGTAGTATACGGACTAGCGGGTTGGATACGCAGTATTTT
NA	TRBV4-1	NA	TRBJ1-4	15	CASSQETGTLEKLFF	TGCGCCAGCAGCCAGGAGACAGGAACTTTAGAAAAACTGTTTTTT
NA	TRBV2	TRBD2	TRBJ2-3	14	CASSRGLATDTQYF	TGTGCCAGCAGCAGGGGACTAGCCACAGATACGCAGTATTTT
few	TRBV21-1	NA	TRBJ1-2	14	CASSVRTGIDGYTF	TGTGCCAGCAGCGTAAGGACAGGGATCGATGGCTACACCTTC
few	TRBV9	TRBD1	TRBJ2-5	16	CASSPPGGTGEETQYF	TGTGCCAGCAGCCCTCCCGGGGGGACAGGGGAAGAGACCCAGTACTTC
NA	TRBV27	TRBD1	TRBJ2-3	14	CASWGQGLTDTQYF	TGTGCCAGCTGGGGACAGGGGCTCACAGATACGCAGTATTTT
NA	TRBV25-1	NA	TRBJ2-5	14	CASSEYRVQETQYF	TGTGCCAGCAGTGAATACAGAGTCCAAGAGACCCAGTACTTC
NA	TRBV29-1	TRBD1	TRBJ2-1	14	CSFLGQGWHNEQFF	TGCAGCTTCCTAGGACAGGGATGGCACAATGAGCAGTTCTTC
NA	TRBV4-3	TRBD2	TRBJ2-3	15	CASSQDLAGGDTQYF	TGCGCCAGCAGCCAAGATCTAGCGGGAGGGGATACGCAGTATTTT
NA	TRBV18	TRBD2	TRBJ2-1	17	CASSPLPAGGIYNEQFF	TGTGCCAGCTCACCACTTCCGGCGGGGGGGATCTACAATGAGCAGTTCTTC
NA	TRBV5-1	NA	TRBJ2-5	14	CASSLGRPKETQYF	TGCGCCAGCAGCTTGGGAAGGCCCAAAGAGACCCAGTACTTC
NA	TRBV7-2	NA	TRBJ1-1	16	CASSSESGASGTEAFF	TGTGCCAGCAGCTCCGAGTCCGGGGCGTCGGGCACTGAAGCTTTCTTT
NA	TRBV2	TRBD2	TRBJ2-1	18	CASSAHTGTSTAKNEQFF	TGTGCCAGCAGTGCTCATACCGGGACTAGCACCGCGAAGAATGAGCAGTTCTTC
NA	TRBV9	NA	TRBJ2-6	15	CASSPRVGGANVLTF	TGTGCCAGCAGCCCCAGGGTCGGAGGGGCCAACGTCCTGACTTTC
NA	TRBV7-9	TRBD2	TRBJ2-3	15	CASSPRLARSHTQYF	TGTGCCAGCAGCCCTCGACTAGCGAGAAGCCATACGCAGTATTTT
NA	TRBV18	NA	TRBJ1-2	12	CASSPLVVGYTF	TGTGCCAGCTCACCCCTCGTGGTGGGCTACACCTTC
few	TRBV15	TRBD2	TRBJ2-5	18	CATSRDWPSGSLGETQYF	TGTGCCACCAGCAGAGATTGGCCTAGCGGGAGTCTGGGAGAGACCCAGTACTTC
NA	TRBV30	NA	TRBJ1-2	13	CAWSPTVDYGYTF	TGTGCCTGGAGTCCGACAGTGGACTATGGCTACACCTTC
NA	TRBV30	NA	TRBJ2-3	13	CAAPTRSTDTQYF	TGTGCAGCGCCAACTCGATCCACAGATACGCAGTATTTT